This T cell receptor beta chain was captured in a study of CD8 T cells in Susac syndrome. With V trimmed by 6 bases and J by 5 bases, 11 bases remained unmatched. Per germline, CDR1 LGHDT and CDR2 YNNKEL (reference sequence). The CDR3 contains 17 residues. Reverse transcription used roughly 0.5 to 1 ug RNA and random hexamers. Multiplex PCR with immunoSEQ amplified the TCR beta CDR3 across 54 Vbeta and 13 Jbeta. TCRdb re-derived calls from the immunoSEQ multiplex PCR reads in MiXCR, one entry per CDR3 protein. The table lists about 150,000 distinct CDR3 sequences, approximately 95% of them singletons.

The specimen sequenced was CD4+ T cells from PBMCs. This chain uses TRBV3-1 with TRBJ2-1; the match to TRBD2 covers 12 bases. The receptor was derived from a human donor with Susac syndrome. The CDR3 DNA is TGTGCCAGCAGTCCGGGCCGCTCTAGCGGGGGGGACAATGAGCAGTTCTTC. Translated, it gives CASSPGRSSGGDNEQFF.